This TCR beta chain derives from a study of cytomegalovirus exposure and HLA in healthy donors. Primers: 60 Vbeta forward and 13 Jbeta reverse. TCRdb's table, derived via immunoSEQ multiplex PCR, lists solely in-frame clones and lacks some. The sample has 100,000 to 150,000 clones, less than 80% seen once. Turning to this clone: Its specificity is unknown. One junction end disagrees with the germline gene, perhaps due to a read error.

Germline V gene data show CDR1 as KGHSH and CDR2 as LQKENI. The CDR3 spans 17 residues. The study's findings and limits: Clonal expansion was found to be greater in HLA-associated TCR beta chains than in equally common others in a later analysis. The availability of immune exposure information extended only to CMV serostatus.

Sequenced: PBMCs. The chain couples TRBV18 to TRBJ1-3, with TRBD1 matching 7 bases. This TCR came from a man aged 35-49 years in good health and CMV-seropositive. The chain's CDR3 is CASSPAATGPSRNTIYF. In nucleotides, the CDR3 is TGTGCCAGCTCACCCGCGGCGACAGGGCCCTCTAGAAACACCATATATTTT.